The clone carrying this T cell receptor (beta chain) turned up a few times. The CDR3 is 14 amino acids. After removal of 5 bases from V and 10 bases from J, the junction contained 11 bases not matched to a gene. Germline V gene data show CDR1 as MDHEN and CDR2 as SYDVKM. This entry comes from a study of blood T cells in healthy people across ages. The use of a sample-barcoded 5' primer and a J-beta primer mix characterized a second PCR of about 7 to 12 cycles. TCRdb itself ran the 5' RACE reads through MiXCR, one entry per CDR3 protein. The table lists 750,000 to 1,000,000 distinct CDR3 sequences, 25% to 30% of them singletons. The sample was also reused in another study, on T cells of mothers and their children.

The sequenced sample was blood. This TCR came from a woman in her forties in good health. The chain combines TRBV28 with TRBJ1-5, with 7 bases matching TRBD1. The CDR3 coding sequence is TGTGCCAGCAGTACCCAGGGGGGGAGCAGACCCCAGCATTTT. Its protein product is CASSTQGGSRPQHF.